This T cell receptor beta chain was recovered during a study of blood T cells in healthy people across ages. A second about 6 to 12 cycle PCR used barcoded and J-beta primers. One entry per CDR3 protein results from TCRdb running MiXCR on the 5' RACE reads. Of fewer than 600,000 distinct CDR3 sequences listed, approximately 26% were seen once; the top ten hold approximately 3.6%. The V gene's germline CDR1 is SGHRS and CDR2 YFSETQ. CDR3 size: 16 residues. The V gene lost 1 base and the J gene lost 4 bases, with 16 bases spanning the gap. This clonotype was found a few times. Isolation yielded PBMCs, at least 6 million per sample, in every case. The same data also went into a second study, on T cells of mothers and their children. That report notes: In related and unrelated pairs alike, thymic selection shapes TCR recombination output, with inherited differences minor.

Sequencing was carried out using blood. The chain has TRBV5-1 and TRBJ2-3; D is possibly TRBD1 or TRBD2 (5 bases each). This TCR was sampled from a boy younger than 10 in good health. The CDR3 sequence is CASSLFRERNADTQYF. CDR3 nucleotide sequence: TGCGCCAGCAGCTTGTTCAGGGAGAGGAACGCAGATACGCAGTATTTT.